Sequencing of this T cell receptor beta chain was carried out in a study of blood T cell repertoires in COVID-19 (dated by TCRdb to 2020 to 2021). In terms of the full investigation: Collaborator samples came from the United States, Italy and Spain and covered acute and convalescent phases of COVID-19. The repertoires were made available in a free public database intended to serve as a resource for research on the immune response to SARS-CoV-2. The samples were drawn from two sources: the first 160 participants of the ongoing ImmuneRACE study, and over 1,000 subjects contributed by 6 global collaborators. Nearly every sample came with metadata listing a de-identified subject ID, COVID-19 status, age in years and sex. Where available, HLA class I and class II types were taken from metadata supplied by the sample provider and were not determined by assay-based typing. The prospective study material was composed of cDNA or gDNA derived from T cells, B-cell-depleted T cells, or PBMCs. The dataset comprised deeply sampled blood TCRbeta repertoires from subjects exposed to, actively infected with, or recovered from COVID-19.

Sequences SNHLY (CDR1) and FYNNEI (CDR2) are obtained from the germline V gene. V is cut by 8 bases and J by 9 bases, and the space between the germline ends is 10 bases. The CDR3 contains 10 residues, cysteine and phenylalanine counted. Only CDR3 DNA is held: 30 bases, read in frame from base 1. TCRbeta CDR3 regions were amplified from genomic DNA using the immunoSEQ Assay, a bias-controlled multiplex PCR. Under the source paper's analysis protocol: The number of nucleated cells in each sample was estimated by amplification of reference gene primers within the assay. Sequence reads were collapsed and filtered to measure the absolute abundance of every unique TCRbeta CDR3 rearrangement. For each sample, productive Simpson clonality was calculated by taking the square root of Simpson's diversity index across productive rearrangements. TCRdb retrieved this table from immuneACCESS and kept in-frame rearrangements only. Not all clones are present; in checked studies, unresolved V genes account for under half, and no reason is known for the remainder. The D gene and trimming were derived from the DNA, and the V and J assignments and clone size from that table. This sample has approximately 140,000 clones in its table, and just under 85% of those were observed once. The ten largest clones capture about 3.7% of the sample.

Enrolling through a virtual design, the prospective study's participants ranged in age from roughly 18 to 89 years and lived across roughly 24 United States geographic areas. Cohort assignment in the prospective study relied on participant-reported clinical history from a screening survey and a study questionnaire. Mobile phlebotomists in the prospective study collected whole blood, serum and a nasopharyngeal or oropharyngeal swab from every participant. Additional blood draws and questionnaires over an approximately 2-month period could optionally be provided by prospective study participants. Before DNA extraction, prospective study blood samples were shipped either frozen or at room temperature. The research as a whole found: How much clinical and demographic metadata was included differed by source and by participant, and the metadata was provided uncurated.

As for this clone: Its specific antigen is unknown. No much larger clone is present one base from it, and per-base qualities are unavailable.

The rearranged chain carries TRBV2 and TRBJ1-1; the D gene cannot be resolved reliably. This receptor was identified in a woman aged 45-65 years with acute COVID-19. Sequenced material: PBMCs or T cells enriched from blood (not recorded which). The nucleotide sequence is TGTGCCAGCGGGCCAGTACAAGCTTTCTTT. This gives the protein CASGPVQAFF.